Presented here are 18 T cell receptor beta chains from one specimen sequenced in a study of cytomegalovirus exposure and HLA in healthy donors. The primer mix had 60 Vbeta and 13 Jbeta primers. The repertoire was sequenced with immunoSEQ multiplex PCR; TCRdb's copy has only in-frame clones and lacks some. Its table records roughly 220,000 clones. Sequencing used PBMCs. These receptors all stem from a girl aged 2 to 10 in good health and CMV-seropositive.

CDR3 bases: TGTGCCAGCAGTTTAGGGCAGATGGGGGGTGAGCAGTTCTTC. It translates to CASSLGQMGGEQFF. The chain combines TRBV28 with TRBJ2-1; TRBD2 might be the D (6 bases). CDR1 MDHEN and CDR2 SYDVKM come from the germline V gene. Between the trimmed V and J ends, which lost 2 bases and 9 bases, there was a span of 14 bases. The CDR3 runs to 14 residues.

The gene calls are TRBV28 and TRBJ1-2, with D unclear. Trimming took off 6 bases at V and 7 bases at J, with 12 bases between the two ends. This CDR3 region has 12 residues. CDR1 is MDHEN and CDR2 is SYDVKM in the germline V gene. CDR3 bases: TGTGCCAGCAGGAGGCTTGAATCTGGCTACACCTTC. Amino acids: CASRRLESGYTF.

The chain combines TRBV10-1 with TRBJ2-4; perhaps TRBD1 as D (6 bases). CDR1 and CDR2 from the germline V gene are WNHNN and SYGVQD (reference sequence). CDR3 size: 16 residues. Trimming left V 3 bases short and J 0 bases short, with 12 bases between. CDR3 in DNA: TGCGCCAGCAGTGAAGGGACAAATTTAGCCAAAAACATTCAGTACTTC. This translates into CASSEGTNLAKNIQYF.

The chain employs TRBV7-6 and TRBJ1-5; a weak D match, TRBD1 (6 bases). In germline, CDR1 is SGHVS, CDR2 FNYEAQ. The CDR3 sequence is 16 residues long. V was pared by 5 bases and J by 10 bases, with 24 bases between. The CDR3 bases are TGTGCCAGCAGCCCAAACACTACAGGGCCCGCTCACCCCCAGCATTTT. Protein sequence: CASSPNTTGPAHPQHF.

The chain employs TRBV5-1 and TRBJ2-3; 13 nucleotides agree with TRBD2. This CDR3 is built from 16 residues. Germline V gene data show CDR1 as SGHRS and CDR2 as YFSETQ. The V gene end was trimmed by 6 bases and the J gene end by 4 bases; junction bases not matched to a gene: 8. Here the CDR3 reads CASKLAGGPGADTQYF. The CDR3 coding sequence is TGCGCCAGCAAACTAGCGGGAGGGCCCGGGGCAGATACGCAGTATTTT. The whole variable domain, remainder taken from reference TRBV5-1 and TRBJ2-3, is KAGVTQTPRYLIKTRGQQVTLSCSPISGHRSVSWYQQTPGQGLQFLFEYFSETQRNKGNFPGRFSGRQFSNSRSEMNVSTLELGDSALYLCASKLAGGPGADTQYFGPGTRLTVL.

This sequence joins TRBV28 and TRBJ1-4; D is perhaps TRBD1 (5 bases). The germline V and J ends were trimmed by 3 bases and 0 bases, with 11 bases remaining between them. The CDR3 sequence is 16 residues long. Germline assignment: CDR1 MDHEN and CDR2 SYDVKM. Here the CDR3 reads CASSFRTGATNEKLFF. As DNA, the CDR3 is TGTGCCAGCAGTTTTCGAACGGGGGCAACTAATGAAAAACTGTTTTTT.

The chain combines TRBV6-1 with TRBJ2-5, with 7 bases matching TRBD2. There are 13 residues in the CDR3. The germline CDR1 and CDR2 sequences are MNHNS and SASEGT. After removal of 8 bases from V and 3 bases from J, the junction contained 6 bases not matched to a gene. CDR3 region: CASGRDLKETQYF. Here the CDR3 DNA reads TGTGCCAGCGGGAGGGACTTAAAAGAGACCCAGTACTTC.

The genes are TRBV5-1 and TRBJ1-1, with TRBD1 as a possible D gene (6 bases). The CDR3 length is 16 residues. CDR1 SGHRS and CDR2 YFSETQ come from the germline V gene. Trimming pared 3 bases from V and 4 bases from J, leaving 19 bases between. CDR3 loop: CASSSGGAGLPTEAFF. The CDR3 coding sequence is TGCGCCAGCAGCTCGGGGGGGGCGGGGCTCCCCACTGAAGCTTTCTTT.

The rearrangement joins TRBV6-1 to TRBJ1-4, with D possibly matching TRBD1 (6 bases). Trimming stripped 3 bases from V and 6 bases from J, with 14 bases between. Germline CDR1 reads MNHNS; CDR2 reads SASEGT. The length of the CDR3 is 15 residues. The CDR3 region is CASSDRRDIDEKLFF. The CDR3 bases are TGTGCCAGCAGTGACCGCCGGGACATTGATGAAAAACTGTTTTTT.

V and J are TRBV28 and TRBJ1-2; tentatively, D is TRBD1 (6 bases). Looked up from germline, CDR1 is MDHEN and CDR2 is SYDVKM. The CDR3 runs 15 residues. Trimming removed 3 bases at V and 0 bases at J, with 11 bases between. The CDR3 DNA is TGTGCCAGCAGTTTGGGGGCAGCTCCTAACTATGGCTACACCTTC. It encodes CASSLGAAPNYGYTF.

The chain has TRBV27 and TRBJ2-3, with 10 nucleotides matching TRBD2. The germline V gene encodes CDR1 MNHEY and CDR2 SMNVEV (reference sequence). CDR3 size: 14 residues. The J segment lost 4 bases and the V segment lost 6 bases, leaving 4 bases of the junction unmatched. The CDR3 here is CASRPTSGSDTQYF. The CDR3 region has the DNA TGTGCCAGCAGACCGACTAGCGGGTCAGATACGCAGTATTTT.

The genes are TRBV19 and TRBJ2-1, with TRBD1 matching 7 bases. The germline V gene encodes CDR1 LNHDA and CDR2 SQIVND (reference sequence). V shed 8 bases, J shed 0 bases, and the junction held 4 bases outside the gene matches. The CDR3 has 14 residues. CDR3: CASARDSSYNEQFF. The CDR3 nucleotides read TGTGCCAGTGCCCGGGACAGCTCCTACAATGAGCAGTTCTTC.

The chain couples TRBV28 to TRBJ2-3; perhaps TRBD1 as D (6 bases). CDR3 length: 12 amino acids. Per germline, CDR1 MDHEN and CDR2 SYDVKM. Trimming removed 2 bases from V and 11 bases from J, with 11 bases in between. The CDR3 region has the DNA TGTGCCAGCAGTTTACTCCTAGGGGGGCAGTATTTT. The encoded protein is CASSLLLGGQYF. Full variable domain (rest looked up from reference TRBV28 and TRBJ2-3): DVKVTQSSRYLVKRTGEKVFLECVQDMDHENMFWYRQDPGLGLRLIYFSYDVKMKEKGDIPEGYSVSREKKERFSLILESASTNQTSMYLCASSLLLGGQYFGPGTRLTVL.

CDR3 in amino acids: CASSFYGSPTGELFF. The CDR3 DNA follows: TGTGCCAGCAGTTTTTACGGGTCCCCAACCGGGGAGCTGTTTTTT. This chain uses TRBV28 with TRBJ2-2; D is unresolved. V was cut by 3 bases and J by 5 bases, with 13 bases left in between. Germline lookup yields CDR1 MDHEN and CDR2 SYDVKM. The CDR3 spans 15 residues.

J is TRBJ2-1 and V is TRBV19; 11 bases agree with TRBD2. Trimming cost V 5 bases and J 4 bases; bases outside gene matches: 10. The CDR3 sequence is 17 residues long. CDR1 and CDR2 (germline): LNHDA, SQIVND (reference sequence). The DNA for the CDR3 is TGTGCCAGTAGTGGGTCGCGAGGGACTAGCGGATACAATGAGCAGTTCTTC. Protein product: CASSGSRGTSGYNEQFF.

This chain links TRBV5-6 with TRBJ1-2, with D possibly matching TRBD1 (5 bases). The germline V gene has CDR1 SGHDT and CDR2 YYEEEE. The CDR3 is 15 residues long. V gave up 0 bases and J gave up 5 bases, with 14 bases separating them. The CDR3 nucleotides are TGTGCCAGCAGCTTGGCCAACGGACACTCGTATGGCTACACCTTC. Translation: CASSLANGHSYGYTF.

The rearrangement joins TRBV2 to TRBJ2-7; TRBD1 aligns across 9 bases. This CDR3 comprises 13 residues. V was pared by 6 bases and J by 5 bases, with 5 bases of the junction left unmatched. Germline CDR1 SNHLY, CDR2 FYNNEI. CDR3 loop: CASRPDRGHEQYF. The CDR3 bases are TGTGCCAGCAGGCCGGACAGGGGACACGAGCAGTACTTC. Full variable domain (outside the CDR3, taken from reference TRBV2 and TRBJ2-7): EPEVTQTPSHQVTQMGQEVILRCVPISNHLYFYWYRQILGQKVEFLVSFYNNEISEKSEIFDDQFSVERPDGSNFTLKIRSTKLEDSAMYFCASRPDRGHEQYFGPGTRLTVT.

The V and J genes are TRBV14 and TRBJ1-1, with 7 nucleotides matching TRBD1. This CDR3 has 14 amino acids. The V gene end was trimmed by 3 bases and the J gene end by 0 bases; junction bases not matched to a gene: 1. Germline V gene lookup returns CDR1 SGHDN and CDR2 FVKESK. CDR3 loop: CASSQTGLNTEAFF. In nucleotides, the CDR3 is TGTGCCAGCAGCCAGACAGGGTTGAACACTGAAGCTTTCTTT.